This passage covers 13 T cell receptor beta chains from one sample sequenced in a study of blood T cell repertoires in COVID-19. Assay: immunoSEQ multiplex PCR; the TCRdb copy retains only in-frame clones and omits some. This sample has 200,000 to 250,000 clones, with more than 85% found just once. Material: peripheral blood. These receptor sequences come from a man aged 60 to 75 with COVID-19, enrolled during active disease.

The CDR3 DNA sequence: TGTGCCAGCAGCCCACAATTCCTAGCGGGGGACCACAATGAGCAGTTCTTC. Its protein is CASSPQFLAGDHNEQFF. The rearrangement joins TRBV7-2 to TRBJ2-1; 10 bases fit TRBD2. CDR1 is SGHTA, CDR2 FQGNSA, per germline. Losses at the gene ends were 5 bases for V and 5 bases for J; bases not matched to a gene: 12. There are 17 residues in the CDR3.

The chain recombines TRBV27 with TRBJ1-5; 10 bases map to TRBD1. The length of the CDR3 is 12 residues. The germline gives CDR1 MNHEY, CDR2 SMNVEV (reference sequence). V trimming: 6 bases; J trimming: 7 bases; junction bases outside the gene matches: 0. The CDR3 DNA sequence: TGTGCCAGCAGGACAGGGGGCCAGCCCCAGCATTTT. This translates into CASRTGGQPQHF.

V usage is TRBV28 and J usage is TRBJ2-3; no clear D. CDR1 and CDR2 from the germline V gene are MDHEN and SYDVKM. Trimming removed 8 bases from V and 2 bases from J, with 8 bases in between. The CDR3 spans 12 residues. This CDR3 reads CASGPFTDTQYF. The CDR3 nucleotides read TGTGCCAGCGGGCCCTTCACAGATACGCAGTATTTT.

The CDR3, as DNA: TGCGCCAGCAGCTTGGCTGACAGCCGCACAGATACGCAGTATTTT. Amino acids: CASSLADSRTDTQYF. V is TRBV5-1 and J is TRBJ2-3, with D perhaps matching TRBD1 (5 bases). Per germline, CDR1 SGHRS and CDR2 YFSETQ. CDR3 length: 15 amino acids. V lost 0 bases, J lost 1 base, and 9 bases lay in between.

The rearrangement uses TRBV15 and TRBJ2-1; 8 positions agree with TRBD1. This CDR3 spans 16 amino acids. In germline, CDR1 is LNHNV, CDR2 YYDKDF (reference sequence). The ends lost 0 bases at V and 7 bases at J; junction bases unmatched: 8. This CDR3 is CATSRDVQGGANEQFF. The DNA for the CDR3 is TGTGCCACCAGCAGAGATGTACAGGGGGGTGCGAATGAGCAGTTCTTC.

This clone has only one observation. This sequence joins TRBV7-9 and TRBJ1-3; D is unclear. The germline V gene has CDR1 SEHNR and CDR2 FQNEAQ (reference sequence). The V gene lost 5 bases and the J gene lost 7 bases, with 9 bases spanning the gap. The CDR3 is made up of 12 amino acids. CDR3 in amino acids: CASSQGGNTIYF. The CDR3 bases are TGTGCCAGCAGCCAAGGAGGGAACACCATATATTTT.

This rearrangement joins TRBV19 to TRBJ2-1; TRBD1 is a possible D gene (6 bases). Germline CDR1 and CDR2: LNHDA and SQIVND (reference sequence). The CDR3 spans 18 residues. The V and J ends lost 1 base and 2 bases respectively, with 18 bases between them. The CDR3 DNA sequence: TGTGCCAGTAGTATAGGGGGGTTAGGGCAGGGGCCCTACAATGAGCAGTTCTTC. Protein product: CASSIGGLGQGPYNEQFF.

The chain is built from TRBV11-3 and TRBJ2-3; TRBD2 is a possible D gene (5 bases). The CDR3 spans 15 residues. Germline CDR1 reads SGHNT; CDR2 reads YENEEA. Trimming shortened V by 1 base and J by 5 bases, and 13 bases separated the two germline ends. The CDR3 reads CASSLGGPRGDTQYF. The CDR3 DNA follows: TGTGCCAGCAGCTTAGGGGGTCCTCGGGGAGATACGCAGTATTTT.

The chain combines TRBV7-9 with TRBJ2-2; no firm D call. CDR1 SEHNR and CDR2 FQNEAQ come from the germline V gene (reference sequence). V dropped 5 bases and J dropped 8 bases, with 9 bases sitting between them. The CDR3 is 12 residues long. CDR3 protein: CASSPPTGELFF. For the CDR3, the DNA is TGTGCCAGCAGCCCCCCAACAGGGGAGCTGTTTTTT. The entire variable domain, with the rest obtained from reference TRBV7-9 and TRBJ2-2, is as follows: DTGVSQNPRHKITKRGQNVTFRCDPISEHNRLYWYRQTLGQGPEFLTYFQNEAQLEKSRLLSDRFSAERPKGSFSTLEIQRTEQGDSAMYLCASSPPTGELFFGEGSRLTVL.

The rearrangement uses TRBV7-8 and TRBJ2-1, with TRBD2 matching 10 bases. The CDR3 has 16 residues. CDR1 SGHVS and CDR2 FQNEAQ come from the germline V gene. The V segment lost 3 bases and the J segment 8 bases; nucleotides outside the gene matches: 10. CDR3 DNA sequence: TGTGCCAGCAGCTTTAGCAGCGGGGGGGCCGGGGATGAGCAGTTCTTC. It specifies CASSFSSGGAGDEQFF.

This sequence joins TRBV5-1 and TRBJ2-3, with 7 bases matching TRBD2. Germline V gives CDR1 SGHRS, CDR2 YFSETQ. The CDR3 spans 16 residues. The junction had 14 bases not matched to a gene; V was cut back by 4 bases and J by 6 bases. Here the CDR3 reads CASSRDGGGSGDTQYF. CDR3 DNA: TGCGCCAGCAGCCGCGATGGGGGAGGGTCGGGCGATACGCAGTATTTT.

Here the CDR3 reads CASRRTGVFQSEKLFF. Written as DNA, the CDR3 is TGTGCCAGTAGACGGACAGGGGTATTTCAAAGTGAAAAACTGTTTTTT. J is TRBJ1-4 and V is TRBV19; 9 nucleotides align to TRBD1. CDR3 length: 16 residues. J lost 7 bases, V lost 6 bases, and 12 bases had no gene match. Per germline, CDR1 LNHDA and CDR2 SQIVND (reference sequence).

This rearrangement joins TRBV18 to TRBJ1-6; the D gene is possibly TRBD1 (6 bases). Germline V gene sequence: CDR1 KGHSH, CDR2 LQKENI. The CDR3 extends over 14 amino acids. V shed 8 bases and J shed 7 bases, with 15 bases lying between them. The CDR3 DNA follows: TGTGCCAGCGGGGGGGGCGATCGGAATTCACCCCTCCACTTT. It yields the protein CASGGGDRNSPLHF.